This note documents a single T cell receptor (beta chain) sequence. Antigen: not known. This table comes from immunoSEQ multiplex PCR, and its TCRdb copy is limited to in-frame clones, with some not included. The table shows about 73,000 clones, with approximately 95% occurring only once. These data are taken from a study of cytomegalovirus exposure and HLA in healthy donors. Findings and caveats of the study: A few chains linked to CMV were shown in vitro to be specific for CMV antigens. The study put about 180 TCR beta chains on its list as cytomegalovirus-associated. Published work reported that the classifier diagnosed cytomegalovirus status with high specificity and sensitivity.

The source material was PBMCs. The TCR sequence derives from a man between 18 and 29 years old in good health and CMV-seronegative.

The CDR3 loop reads CASSPPGQGVGGYTF. The CDR3 nucleotides are TGTGCCAGCAGCCCTCCGGGACAGGGTGTGGGTGGCTACACCTTC. The chain combines TRBV5-4 with TRBJ1-2; 9 nucleotides line up with TRBD1. Germline V CDR1 and CDR2: SGHNT, YYREEE (reference sequence). The J segment lost 7 bases and the V segment lost 4 bases, leaving 11 bases of the junction unmatched. The CDR3 is 15 amino acids.